The 18 T cell receptor beta chains reported below all come from one sample, sequenced in a study of cytomegalovirus exposure and HLA in healthy donors. Primers: 60 Vbeta forward and 13 Jbeta reverse. Produced via immunoSEQ multiplex PCR; TCRdb's table is partial and in-frame only. The sample holds roughly 230,000 clones, more than 75% seen once. The sample taken for sequencing was PBMCs. The source is a girl aged 2 to 10 in good health and CMV-seronegative.

The chain employs TRBV7-9 and TRBJ2-5; 11 bases are shared with TRBD2. The J call may be mistaken, given a closer DNA end match to TRBJ2-7. The germline CDR1 and CDR2 sequences are SEHNR and FQNEAQ (reference sequence). The CDR3 has 17 residues. Here the CDR3 reads CASSLGWGLAVSYEQYF. The CDR3, as DNA: TGTGCCAGCAGCTTAGGCTGGGGACTAGCGGTCTCCTACGAGCAGTACTTC.

This chain links TRBV29-1 with TRBJ1-1; tentative D call: TRBD1 (6 bases). Trimming shortened V by 7 bases and J by 4 bases, and 13 bases separated the two germline ends. The CDR3 has 12 residues. The germline V gene has CDR1 SQVTM and CDR2 ANQGSEA. DNA of the CDR3: TGCAGCGCCGCACAGGGACCCACTGAAGCTTTCTTT. Translating it yields CSAAQGPTEAFF.

V gene TRBV2 combines with J gene TRBJ1-1; possibly TRBD1 for D (5 bases). The length of the CDR3 is 14 residues. Trimming removed 8 bases from V and 4 bases from J, with 17 bases in between. Germline V CDR1 and CDR2: SNHLY, FYNNEI. The CDR3 nucleotides are TGTGCCAGCCGAGGCCAGGGTTGGGGCACTGAAGCTTTCTTT. This encodes CASRGQGWGTEAFF. The whole variable domain, filled in from reference TRBV2 and TRBJ1-1, reads EPEVTQTPSHQVTQMGQEVILRCVPISNHLYFYWYRQILGQKVEFLVSFYNNEISEKSEIFDDQFSVERPDGSNFTLKIRSTKLEDSAMYFCASRGQGWGTEAFFGQGTRLTVV.

The V and J genes are TRBV7-2 and TRBJ2-1; D uncertain. This CDR3 is built from 9 residues. The germline gives CDR1 SGHTA, CDR2 FQGNSA. Deletions cut 5 bases from V and 11 bases from J, with 4 bases between. Written as DNA, the CDR3 is TGTGCCAGCAGCCTAAAGCAGTTCTTC. This encodes CASSLKQFF. Drawing the rest from reference TRBV7-2 and TRBJ2-1, the complete variable domain is GAGVSQSPSNKVTEKGKDVELRCDPISGHTALYWYRQSLGQGLEFLIYFQGNSAPDKSGLPSDRFSAERTGGSVSTLTIQRTQQEDSAVYLCASSLKQFFGPGTRLTVL.

The chain links TRBV9 to TRBJ1-1; 10 nucleotides line up with TRBD1. There are 13 residues in the CDR3. Trimming cost V 6 bases and J 5 bases; bases outside gene matches: 4. Per germline, CDR1 SGDLS and CDR2 YYNGEE. CDR3 loop: CASTRDRGTEAFF. The CDR3 nucleotides are TGTGCCAGCACCCGGGACAGGGGTACTGAAGCTTTCTTT.

This clone was seen more than once but under ten times. The J gene is TRBJ2-3, the V gene TRBV6-4; 9 nucleotides line up with TRBD2. Per germline, CDR1 MRHNA and CDR2 SNTAGT. V was pared by 2 bases and J by 1 base, with 1 base of the junction left unmatched. The CDR3 totals 15 residues. DNA for the CDR3: TGTGCCAGCAGTGACGCTAGCGGGGGCACAGATACGCAGTATTTT. This encodes CASSDASGGTDTQYF.

The chain has TRBV19 and TRBJ2-1, with a possible D match to TRBD1 (7 bases). Trimming took off 3 bases at V and 8 bases at J, with 23 bases between the two ends. This CDR3 region has 17 residues. The germline V gene has CDR1 LNHDA and CDR2 SQIVND (reference sequence). CDR3 sequence (DNA): TGTGCCAGTAGTATGCTAACCGGGACTCTCCAGGGGGATGAGCAGTTCTTC. It encodes CASSMLTGTLQGDEQFF. The full variable domain, in which reference TRBV19 and TRBJ2-1 provide the parts outside the CDR3, is DGGITQSPKYLFRKEGQNVTLSCEQNLNHDAMYWYRQDPGQGLRLIYYSQIVNDFQKGDIAEGYSVSREKKESFPLTVTSAQKNPTAFYLCASSMLTGTLQGDEQFFGPGTRLTVL.

The chain employs TRBV11-2 and TRBJ1-3, with D perhaps matching TRBD1 (5 bases). Deletions cut 0 bases from V and 5 bases from J, with 17 bases between. Germline CDR1 is SGHAT and CDR2 is FQNNGV. The CDR3 is 17 amino acids. The CDR3 nucleotides read TGTGCCAGCAGCTTAGATCTCTCGGGGGGTTTGAGAAACACCATATATTTT. Its protein product is CASSLDLSGGLRNTIYF.

A few counts support this clone. V and J are TRBV6-1 and TRBJ2-6; TRBD1 agrees at 7 bases. The germline V gene encodes CDR1 MNHNS and CDR2 SASEGT. Unmatched junction bases numbered 2, after V lost 4 bases and J lost 2 bases. This CDR3 is built from 15 residues. In DNA form, the CDR3 reads TGTGCCAGCAGTGCGACAGGGACTGGGGCCAACGTCCTGACTTTC. Amino acid sequence: CASSATGTGANVLTF.

The chain's CDR3 is CASSEKRPSLRLYNEQFF. The CDR3 nucleotides read TGTGCCAGCAGTGAAAAGCGGCCGTCACTGCGTCTCTACAATGAGCAGTTCTTC. The chain uses TRBV2 and TRBJ2-1; D possibly corresponds to TRBD2 (5 bases). Germline V gene data show CDR1 as SNHLY and CDR2 as FYNNEI. There are 18 residues in the CDR3. Trimming stripped 2 bases from V and 3 bases from J, with 20 bases between.

The rearrangement joins TRBV19 to TRBJ2-7; D is possibly TRBD1 (6 bases). The CDR3 extends over 14 amino acids. The ends were cut back, 8 bases at V and 0 bases at J, with 14 bases in the middle. Looked up from germline, CDR1 is LNHDA and CDR2 is SQIVND (reference sequence). The CDR3 is CASSGQLSSYEQYF. The CDR3 bases are TGTGCCAGTTCCGGACAGCTGAGCTCCTACGAGCAGTACTTC. Filled out from reference TRBV19 and TRBJ2-7, the complete variable domain reads DGGITQSPKYLFRKEGQNVTLSCEQNLNHDAMYWYRQDPGQGLRLIYYSQIVNDFQKGDIAEGYSVSREKKESFPLTVTSAQKNPTAFYLCASSGQLSSYEQYFGPGTRLTVT.

The genes are TRBV19 and TRBJ1-1; tentatively, D is TRBD1 (6 bases). Germline values: CDR1 LNHDA, CDR2 SQIVND (reference sequence). Trimming stripped 6 bases from V and 4 bases from J, with 18 bases between. The CDR3 is 15 amino acids. In DNA, the CDR3 is TGTGCCAGTAGCACCTCGGGGGGGGGCGTCACTGAAGCTTTCTTT. The encoded protein is CASSTSGGGVTEAFF.

This sequence joins TRBV11-2 and TRBJ2-7, with TRBD2 identical over 11 bases. CDR1 and CDR2 (germline): SGHAT, FQNNGV. This CDR3 has 17 residues. The ends lost 4 bases at V and 5 bases at J; junction bases unmatched: 13. The CDR3 protein is CASSSRRGTSGLHEQYF. The CDR3 DNA reads TGTGCCAGCAGCTCCAGAAGGGGGACTAGCGGCCTCCACGAGCAGTACTTC.

The V gene is TRBV2, the J gene TRBJ2-1; 14 nucleotides agree with TRBD2. CDR1 is SNHLY and CDR2 is FYNNEI in the germline V gene. The CDR3 totals 15 residues. J gave up 9 bases and V 3 bases, and 4 bases lay outside the gene matches. CDR3 protein: CASSEGLAGASEQFF. The CDR3 nucleotides are TGTGCCAGCAGTGAGGGACTAGCGGGAGCTAGTGAGCAGTTCTTC.

The chain is built from TRBV20-1 and TRBJ1-2; D might be TRBD1 (5 bases). The CDR3 runs to 11 residues. The ends were cut back, 6 bases at V and 4 bases at J, with 9 bases in the middle. The germline V gene has CDR1 DFQATT and CDR2 SNEGSKA (reference sequence). In DNA, the CDR3 is TGCAGTGCCCAGGGTACCTATGGCTACACCTTC. As protein: CSAQGTYGYTF.

This clone came up a few times. The chain carries TRBV2 and TRBJ1-4, with no clear D. V shed 4 bases and J shed 5 bases, with 5 bases lying between them. This CDR3 has 12 amino acids. Germline V gene lookup returns CDR1 SNHLY and CDR2 FYNNEI. This CDR3 is CASSGQNEKLFF. CDR3 coding DNA: TGTGCCAGCAGTGGACAAAATGAAAAACTGTTTTTT.

The rearrangement links TRBV7-8 to TRBJ1-1; no definite D call. V shed 5 bases and J shed 7 bases, with 20 bases lying between them. Germline assignment: CDR1 SGHVS and CDR2 FQNEAQ. CDR3 length: 15 amino acids. The CDR3 bases are TGTGCCAGCAGCCCGCAAACCGCTCTTGTCGGTGAAGCTTTCTTT. It translates to CASSPQTALVGEAFF.

The CDR3 loop reads CARSLPLQGVDTEAFF. The DNA for the CDR3 is TGTGCCAGAAGCTTGCCACTACAGGGGGTTGACACTGAAGCTTTCTTT. The chain carries TRBV5-3 and TRBJ1-1; TRBD1 aligns across 8 bases. TRBV5-3 is known as an ORF, though its function is uncertain. With 1 base clipped from V and 3 bases from J, the junction kept 8 bases outside the gene matches. The CDR3 consists of 16 residues.